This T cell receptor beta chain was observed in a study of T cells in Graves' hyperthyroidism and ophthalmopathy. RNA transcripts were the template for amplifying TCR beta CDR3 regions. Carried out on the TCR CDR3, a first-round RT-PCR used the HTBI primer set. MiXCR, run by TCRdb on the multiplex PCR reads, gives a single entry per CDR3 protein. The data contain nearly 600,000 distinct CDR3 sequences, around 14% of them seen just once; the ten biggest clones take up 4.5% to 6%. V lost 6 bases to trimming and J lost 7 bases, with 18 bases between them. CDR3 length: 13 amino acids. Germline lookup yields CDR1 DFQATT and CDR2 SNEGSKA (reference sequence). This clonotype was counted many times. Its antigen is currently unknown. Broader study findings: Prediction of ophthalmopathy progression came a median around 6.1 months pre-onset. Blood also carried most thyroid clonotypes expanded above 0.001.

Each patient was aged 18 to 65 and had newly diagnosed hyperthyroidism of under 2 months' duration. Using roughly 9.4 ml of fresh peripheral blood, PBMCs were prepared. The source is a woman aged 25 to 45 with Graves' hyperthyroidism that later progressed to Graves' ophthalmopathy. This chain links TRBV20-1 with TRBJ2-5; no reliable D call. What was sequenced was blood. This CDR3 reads CSAPTTGPGTQYF. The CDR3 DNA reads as TGCAGTGCGCCGACCACGGGCCCAGGGACCCAGTACTTC.